What follows are 21 T cell receptor beta chains derived from one specimen sequenced in a study of T cell repertoires in cytomegalovirus infection. TCRdb passed the reads through MiXCR, listing each CDR3 protein once. Here the sample spans roughly 640,000 distinct CDR3 sequences, 20% to 25% being singletons. The sequenced material came from CD8+ T cells from PBMCs. These receptors all come from a human donor in good health (CMV status not recorded). Some clones in this sample may be carry-over from other donors' samples.

This chain connects TRBV28 to TRBJ1-2; D gene ambiguous. There are 16 residues in the CDR3. The V gene lost 3 bases and the J gene lost 4 bases, with 18 bases spanning the gap. Germline V gene lookup returns CDR1 MDHEN and CDR2 SYDVKM. The CDR3 coding sequence is TGTGCCAGCAGTTTCCCGGGGAAAAAACAAACCTATGGCTACACCTTC. Translated: CASSFPGKKQTYGYTF.

This clonotype has a count of ten or more. The chain uses TRBV7-9 and TRBJ2-3, with 10 nucleotides matching TRBD2. The CDR3 loop spans 17 amino acids. Germline trimming cut 4 bases from V and 8 bases from J; bases unmatched to any gene: 15. Per germline, CDR1 SEHNR and CDR2 FQNEAQ (reference sequence). CDR3 residues: CASSSRLAGMIQVTQYF. The CDR3 DNA reads as TGTGCCAGCAGCTCCCGACTAGCGGGCATGATCCAAGTTACGCAGTATTTT.

This clonotype was seen many times. CDR3 in amino acids: CASSLGGGVGNEQFF. CDR3 DNA sequence: TGTGCCAGCAGCTTAGGGGGAGGGGTCGGGAATGAGCAGTTCTTC. The chain carries TRBV7-8 and TRBJ2-1; 7 positions match TRBD2. Germline loops: CDR1 SGHVS, CDR2 FQNEAQ. This CDR3 has 15 amino acids. V gave up 1 base and J gave up 7 bases; unmatched junction bases: 7. The full variable domain, with the rest looked up from reference TRBV7-8 and TRBJ2-1, is GAGVSQSPRYKVAKRGQDVALRCDPISGHVSLFWYQQALGQGPEFLTYFQNEAQLDKSGLPSDRFFAERPEGSVSTLKIQRTQQEDSAVYLCASSLGGGVGNEQFFGPGTRLTVL.

This rearrangement joins TRBV6-6 to TRBJ2-3, with D tentatively TRBD1 (6 bases). Germline V CDR1 and CDR2: MNHNY, SVGAGI (reference sequence). V gave up 7 bases and J gave up 0 bases, with 23 bases separating them. CDR3 length: 18 residues. DNA of the CDR3: TGTGCCAGCACCAGAGCAGGGGAATTAACAGCTAGCACAGATACGCAGTATTTT. Protein sequence: CASTRAGELTASTDTQYF.

There are a few counts of this clonotype. V is TRBV7-9 and J is TRBJ1-2, with D maybe TRBD1 (5 bases). V lost 3 bases and J 2 bases, leaving 10 bases between the germline ends. This CDR3 comprises 14 residues. From germline, CDR1 is SEHNR and CDR2 FQNEAQ (reference sequence). The CDR3 DNA reads TGTGCCAGCAGCTTTCAGGGTGCCAACTATGGCTACACCTTC. Translating it yields CASSFQGANYGYTF.

In this sample, this clonotype turned up many times. The rearrangement uses TRBV6-2 or TRBV6-3 and TRBJ2-5, with D hard to call. V shed 6 bases and J shed 7 bases, with 12 bases lying between them. Germline values: CDR1 MNHEY, CDR2 SVGEGT. This CDR3 is built from 12 residues. The CDR3 DNA sequence: TGTGCCAGCAGCGGCAGTTATGCGACCCAGTACTTC. Translated: CASSGSYATQYF.

Comment on this clonotype: A much larger clone lies one base from this, so it may be a read error. V usage is TRBV10-3 and J usage is TRBJ1-1; 8 bases are a match to TRBD1. The germline CDR1 and CDR2 sequences are ENHRY and SYGVKD. The CDR3 covers 18 residues. V shed 8 bases, J shed 1 base, and the junction held 18 bases outside the gene matches. CDR3 region: CAIGISGGETRWNTEAFF. The CDR3 DNA reads TGTGCCATCGGTATCTCAGGGGGCGAGACCCGGTGGAACACTGAAGCTTTCTTT.

The V and J genes are TRBV9 and TRBJ2-1; 9 bases line up with TRBD1. Trimming at V came to 6 bases and at J to 8 bases, leaving 9 bases not matched to a gene. From germline, CDR1 is SGDLS and CDR2 YYNGEE. The CDR3 sequence is 14 residues long. The CDR3 DNA is TGTGCCAGCATAGGACAGGGGCCCACGGATGAGCAGTTCTTC. It codes for CASIGQGPTDEQFF.

The chain links TRBV20-1 to TRBJ1-5; D gene ambiguous. The CDR3 contains 16 residues. Germline V gives CDR1 DFQATT, CDR2 SNEGSKA (reference sequence). V was pared by 0 bases and J by 0 bases, with 12 bases between. The CDR3 DNA follows: TGCAGTGCTAGAGATCCCGGCAGTTATAGCAATCAGCCCCAGCATTTT. This codes for CSARDPGSYSNQPQHF.

CDR3 in DNA: TGTGCCAGCAAGCGGCAGGGGGATGTGCTCTATGGCTACACCTTC. It is translated as CASKRQGDVLYGYTF. The V gene is TRBV6-6, the J gene TRBJ1-2; TRBD1 agrees at 7 bases. The junction had 12 bases not matched to a gene; V was cut back by 7 bases and J by 4 bases. This CDR3 spans 15 amino acids. From germline, CDR1 is MNHNY and CDR2 SVGAGI (reference sequence).

This clonotype occurred a few times. This chain uses TRBV6-6 with TRBJ1-3, with D possibly TRBD1 on 6 matching bases. Trimming shortened V by 6 bases and J by 0 bases, and 24 bases separated the two germline ends. CDR1 and CDR2 (germline): MNHNY, SVGAGI (reference sequence). This CDR3 contains 19 residues. CDR3 nucleotides: TGTGCCAGCAGACCAACCTCGGACTTCGACAGGAGCTCTGGAAACACCATATATTTT. This gives the protein CASRPTSDFDRSSGNTIYF.

This clonotype was counted ten times or more. The chain has TRBV4-1 and TRBJ2-3, with D uncertain. With 0 bases removed from V and 4 bases from J, the gap between germline ends came to 5 bases. CDR1 and CDR2 (germline): MGHRA, YSYEKL. The CDR3 extends over 13 amino acids. CDR3 bases: TGCGCCAGCAGCCAAGAGCGTGCAGATACGCAGTATTTT. Residues: CASSQERADTQYF.

This chain connects TRBV6-5 to TRBJ2-1; D is unresolved. V lost 0 bases and J 5 bases, leaving 5 bases between the germline ends. The CDR3 loop spans 13 amino acids. Per the germline V gene, CDR1 is MNHEY and CDR2 is SVGAGI. The CDR3 DNA follows: TGTGCCAGCAGTTACTCTCCGGACAATGAGCAGTTCTTC. It is translated as CASSYSPDNEQFF.

Regarding this clonotype: This may come from a read error, since a much larger clone is one base off. V and J are TRBV7-9 and TRBJ2-7; no clear D. Germline assignment: CDR1 SEHNR and CDR2 FQNEAQ (reference sequence). The length of the CDR3 is 14 residues. DNA of the CDR3: TGTGCCAGCAGCCCGCCCCTCAGCGTCTACGGGCAGTACTTC. This translates into CASSPPLSVYGQYF.

The chain has TRBV29-1 and TRBJ2-1, with 10 bases lining up with TRBD1. Germline V lookup: CDR1 SQVTM, CDR2 ANQGSEA. The CDR3 has 12 residues. V shed 7 bases, J shed 7 bases, and the junction held 4 bases outside the gene matches. The CDR3 DNA is TGCAGCGGTCGACAGGGGGCGAATGAGCAGTTCTTC. As protein: CSGRQGANEQFF.

The chain has TRBV7-3 and TRBJ2-4; 7 bases map to TRBD1. The V gene's germline CDR1 is SGHTA and CDR2 FQGTGA. This CDR3 comprises 16 residues. V trimming: 5 bases; J trimming: 0 bases; junction bases outside the gene matches: 7. The CDR3 sequence is CASSPDRAQAKNIQYF. CDR3 DNA: TGTGCCAGCAGCCCTGACAGGGCCCAAGCCAAAAACATTCAGTACTTC. Drawing the rest from reference TRBV7-3 and TRBJ2-4, the complete variable domain is GAGVSQTPSNKVTEKGKYVELRCDPISGHTALYWYRQSLGQGPEFLIYFQGTGAADDSGLPNDRFFAVRPEGSVSTLKIQRTERGDSAVYLCASSPDRAQAKNIQYFGAGTRLSVL.

The chain links TRBV5-6 to TRBJ2-3, with 9 nucleotides matching TRBD1. Unmatched junction bases numbered 8, after V lost 2 bases and J lost 1 base. The CDR3 has 17 residues. Germline V gene lookup returns CDR1 SGHDT and CDR2 YYEEEE. The CDR3 protein is CASSFSVDRGGTDTQYF. The DNA of the CDR3 is TGTGCCAGCAGCTTCAGTGTGGACAGGGGTGGCACAGATACGCAGTATTTT.

This clonotype was seen more than once but under ten times. The rearrangement uses TRBV2 and TRBJ2-3, with 8 bases that match TRBD1. The germline V gene has CDR1 SNHLY and CDR2 FYNNEI. Trimming cost V 5 bases and J 6 bases; bases outside gene matches: 7. The CDR3 length is 14 residues. The CDR3 DNA is TGTGCCAGCAGTCAGGGACAGGAGCTCGATACGCAGTATTTT. It codes for CASSQGQELDTQYF.

This clonotype turned up a few times. The chain couples TRBV2 to TRBJ2-3, with a tentative D call TRBD1 (5 bases). V lost 8 bases and J lost 2, with 11 bases in between. The CDR3 runs to 13 residues. Germline loops: CDR1 SNHLY, CDR2 FYNNEI. This CDR3 reads CASPRDVTDTQYF. CDR3 coding DNA: TGTGCCAGCCCCAGGGATGTCACAGATACGCAGTATTTT. The full variable domain, completed using reference TRBV2 and TRBJ2-3, is EPEVTQTPSHQVTQMGQEVILRCVPISNHLYFYWYRQILGQKVEFLVSFYNNEISEKSEIFDDQFSVERPDGSNFTLKIRSTKLEDSAMYFCASPRDVTDTQYFGPGTRLTVL.

The chain employs TRBV28 and TRBJ2-5; 8 positions agree with TRBD2. V lost 6 bases, J lost 5 bases, and 8 bases stayed unmatched. CDR1 and CDR2 (germline): MDHEN, SYDVKM. This CDR3 is built from 14 residues. The CDR3 sequence is CASSPAGGSETQYF. CDR3 nucleotide sequence: TGTGCCAGCAGCCCCGCGGGGGGCTCGGAGACCCAGTACTTC.

The rearrangement joins TRBV7-3 to TRBJ2-3; D assignment may be TRBD1 or TRBD2 (6 bases each). V was pared by 4 bases and J by 7 bases, with 18 bases between. This CDR3 spans 15 amino acids. Germline-derived CDR1 and CDR2 are SGHTA and FQGTGA. The CDR3 DNA is TGTGCCAGCAGCTCAGACGGGGGCGCGACGTATACGCAGTATTTT. Its translation is CASSSDGGATYTQYF.